This T cell receptor (beta chain) was found in a study of tumor-infiltrating lymphocytes in primary liver carcinoma. The overall study: Tumors, staged T1-T3 N0M0, spanned roughly 4 to 11 cm.

Germline V gene sequence: CDR1 MNHNS, CDR2 SASEGT. The CDR3 runs to 14 residues. After removal of 3 bases from V and 15 bases from J, the junction contained 11 bases not matched to a gene. This clonotype appeared once. A single base separates this from a much larger clone, so it may be a read error. Scientists recovered RNA and DNA together from approximately 20-30 mg of unsorted bulk tissue. cDNA specific to TCR beta was made from 500 ng of total RNA, with a constant-region primer employed for priming. Construction of TCR beta libraries relied on three successive nested multiplex PCR rounds employing slightly modified ARM-PCR. Each of the first two PCR rounds ran roughly 9 cycles with TRBV1-TRBV30 forward and C-beta reverse primers. TCRdb independently ran MiXCR on the multiplex PCR reads; one entry per CDR3 protein. Here the sample spans 95,000 to 150,000 distinct CDR3 sequences, approximately 70% being singletons.

The source is a woman between 55 and 75 years old with primary liver carcinoma and hepatitis B virus infection. The chain recombines TRBV6-1 with TRBJ2-1, with 10 bases matching TRBD2. The specimen was liver tumor tissue from sampling region 1. This sample's subset: tumor region T1, superior pole. CDR3 in amino acids: CASSDQLIAGGLFF. The CDR3 DNA reads TGTGCCAGCAGTGACCAGCTTATAGCGGGAGGCCTGTTCTTC.